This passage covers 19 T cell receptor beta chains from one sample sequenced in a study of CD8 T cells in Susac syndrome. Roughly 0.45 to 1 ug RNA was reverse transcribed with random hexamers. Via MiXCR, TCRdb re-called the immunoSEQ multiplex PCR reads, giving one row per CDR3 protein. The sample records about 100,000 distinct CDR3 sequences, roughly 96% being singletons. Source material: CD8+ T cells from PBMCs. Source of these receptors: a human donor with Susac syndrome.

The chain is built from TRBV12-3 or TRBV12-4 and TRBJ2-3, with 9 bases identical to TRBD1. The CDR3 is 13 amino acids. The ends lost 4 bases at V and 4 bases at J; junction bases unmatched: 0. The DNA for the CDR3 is TGTGCCAGCAGTTGGACAGGGGCAGATACGCAGTATTTT. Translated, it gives CASSWTGADTQYF.

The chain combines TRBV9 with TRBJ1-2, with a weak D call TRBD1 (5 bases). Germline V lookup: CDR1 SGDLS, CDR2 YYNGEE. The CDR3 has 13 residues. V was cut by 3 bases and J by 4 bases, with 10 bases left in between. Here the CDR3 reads CASSGGLVYGYTF. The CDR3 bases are TGTGCCAGCAGCGGGGGCTTGGTCTATGGCTACACCTTC.

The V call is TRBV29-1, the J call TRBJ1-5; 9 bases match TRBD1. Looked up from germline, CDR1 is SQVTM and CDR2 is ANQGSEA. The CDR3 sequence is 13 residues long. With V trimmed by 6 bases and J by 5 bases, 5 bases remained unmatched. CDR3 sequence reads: CSVRDRDYQPQHF. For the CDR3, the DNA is TGCAGCGTCCGGGACAGGGATTATCAGCCCCAGCATTTT.

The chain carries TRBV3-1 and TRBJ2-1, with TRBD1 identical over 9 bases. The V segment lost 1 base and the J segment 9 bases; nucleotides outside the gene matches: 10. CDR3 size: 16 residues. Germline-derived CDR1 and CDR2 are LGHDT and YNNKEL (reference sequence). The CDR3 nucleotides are TGTGCCAGCAGCCAAGTAGTACCGGACAGGGGAATTGAGCAGTTCTTC. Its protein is CASSQVVPDRGIEQFF.

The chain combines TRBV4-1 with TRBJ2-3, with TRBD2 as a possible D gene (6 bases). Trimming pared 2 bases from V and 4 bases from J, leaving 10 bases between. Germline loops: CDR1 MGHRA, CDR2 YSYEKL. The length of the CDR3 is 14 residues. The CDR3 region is CASSQTTGADTQYF. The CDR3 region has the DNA TGCGCCAGCAGCCAAACCACGGGAGCAGATACGCAGTATTTT.

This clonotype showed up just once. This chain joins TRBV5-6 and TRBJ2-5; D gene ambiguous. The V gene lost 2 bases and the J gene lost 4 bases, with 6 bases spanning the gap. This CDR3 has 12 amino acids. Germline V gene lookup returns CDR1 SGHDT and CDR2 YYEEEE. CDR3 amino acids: CASSLPTETQYF. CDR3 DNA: TGTGCCAGCAGCTTACCCACAGAGACCCAGTACTTC.

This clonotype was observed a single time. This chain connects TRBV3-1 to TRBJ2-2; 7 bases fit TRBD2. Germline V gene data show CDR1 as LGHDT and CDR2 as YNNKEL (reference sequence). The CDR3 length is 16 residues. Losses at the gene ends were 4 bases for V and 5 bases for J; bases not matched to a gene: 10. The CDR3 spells CASSPLREWRTGELFF. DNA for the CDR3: TGTGCCAGCAGCCCGTTGCGGGAGTGGAGGACCGGGGAGCTGTTTTTT.

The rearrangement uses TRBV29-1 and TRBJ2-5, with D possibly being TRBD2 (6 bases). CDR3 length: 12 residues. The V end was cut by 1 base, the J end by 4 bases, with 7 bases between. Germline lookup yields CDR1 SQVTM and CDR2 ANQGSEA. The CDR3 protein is CSVEVSGETQYF. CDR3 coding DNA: TGCAGCGTTGAAGTTAGCGGAGAGACCCAGTACTTC.

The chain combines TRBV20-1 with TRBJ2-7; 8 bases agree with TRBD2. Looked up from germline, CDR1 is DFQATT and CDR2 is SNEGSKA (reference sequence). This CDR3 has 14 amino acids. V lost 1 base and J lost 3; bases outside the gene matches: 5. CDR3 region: CSARVTREGYEQYF. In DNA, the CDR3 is TGCAGTGCTAGAGTCACCCGGGAGGGCTACGAGCAGTACTTC.

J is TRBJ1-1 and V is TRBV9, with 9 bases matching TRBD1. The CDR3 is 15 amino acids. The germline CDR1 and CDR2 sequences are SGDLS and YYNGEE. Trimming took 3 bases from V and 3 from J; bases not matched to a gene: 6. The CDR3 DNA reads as TGTGCCAGCAGCGAAGGGACAGGGCTCGACACTGAAGCTTTCTTT. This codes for CASSEGTGLDTEAFF.

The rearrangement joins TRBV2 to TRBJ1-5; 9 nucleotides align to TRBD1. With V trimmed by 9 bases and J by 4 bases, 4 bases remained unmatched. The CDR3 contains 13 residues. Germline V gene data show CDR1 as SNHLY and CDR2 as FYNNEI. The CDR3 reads CASRTGVNQPQHF. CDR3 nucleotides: TGTGCCAGTCGGACAGGGGTAAATCAGCCCCAGCATTTT.

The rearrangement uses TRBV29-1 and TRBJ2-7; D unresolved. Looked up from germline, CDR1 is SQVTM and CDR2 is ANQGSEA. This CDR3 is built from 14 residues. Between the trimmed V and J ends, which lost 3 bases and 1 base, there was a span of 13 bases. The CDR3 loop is CSVDTDSPSYEQYF. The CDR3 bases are TGCAGCGTTGATACGGATTCTCCTTCCTACGAGCAGTACTTC.

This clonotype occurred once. The CDR3 region is CASSQDVAPAKNIQYF. In DNA form, the CDR3 reads TGTGCCAGCAGCCAAGATGTGGCCCCGGCCAAAAACATTCAGTACTTC. The gene calls are TRBV14 and TRBJ2-4, with D unclear. The CDR3 sequence is 16 residues long. Germline loops: CDR1 SGHDN, CDR2 FVKESK. Trimming removed 0 bases from V and 1 base from J, with 10 bases in between.

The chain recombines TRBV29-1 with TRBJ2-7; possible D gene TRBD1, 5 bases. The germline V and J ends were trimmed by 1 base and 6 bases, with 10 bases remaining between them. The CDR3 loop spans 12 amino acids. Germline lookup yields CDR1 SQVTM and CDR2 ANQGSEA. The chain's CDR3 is CSVEVQGGEQYF. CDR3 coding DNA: TGCAGCGTTGAAGTTCAGGGTGGCGAGCAGTACTTC.

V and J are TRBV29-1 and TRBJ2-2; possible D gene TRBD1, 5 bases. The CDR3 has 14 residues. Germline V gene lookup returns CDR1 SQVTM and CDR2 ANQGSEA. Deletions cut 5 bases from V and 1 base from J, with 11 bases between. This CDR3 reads CSVIGQGNTGELFF. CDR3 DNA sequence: TGCAGCGTTATTGGTCAGGGGAACACCGGGGAGCTGTTTTTT.

In DNA form, the CDR3 reads TGCGCCAGCAGCTTGGCCCGTGGGAAGACTGAAGCTTTCTTT. Protein: CASSLARGKTEAFF. This chain uses TRBV5-1 with TRBJ1-1, with D uncertain. This CDR3 comprises 14 residues. Per the germline V gene, CDR1 is SGHRS and CDR2 is YFSETQ. V lost 0 bases and J lost 5, with 11 bases in between.

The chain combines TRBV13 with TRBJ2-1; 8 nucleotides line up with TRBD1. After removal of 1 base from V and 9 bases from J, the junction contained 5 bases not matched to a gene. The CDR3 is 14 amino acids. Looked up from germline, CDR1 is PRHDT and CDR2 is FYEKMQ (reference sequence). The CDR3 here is CASSLAEQGGEQFF. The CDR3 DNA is TGTGCCAGCAGCTTAGCCGAACAGGGGGGTGAGCAGTTCTTC.

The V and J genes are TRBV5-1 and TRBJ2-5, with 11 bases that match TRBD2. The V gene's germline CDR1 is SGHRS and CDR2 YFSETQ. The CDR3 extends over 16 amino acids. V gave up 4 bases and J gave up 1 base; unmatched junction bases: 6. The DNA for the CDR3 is TGCGCCAGCAGCCCAGGACTAGCGGGCCTCCAAGAGACCCAGTACTTC. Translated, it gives CASSPGLAGLQETQYF.

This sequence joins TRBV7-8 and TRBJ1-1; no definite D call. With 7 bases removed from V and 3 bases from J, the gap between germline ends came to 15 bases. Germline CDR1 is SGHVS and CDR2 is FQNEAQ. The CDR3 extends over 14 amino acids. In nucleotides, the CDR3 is TGTGCCAGCAACTCTGGCTACGGCGACACTGAAGCTTTCTTT. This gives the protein CASNSGYGDTEAFF. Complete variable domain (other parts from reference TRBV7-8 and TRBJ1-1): GAGVSQSPRYKVAKRGQDVALRCDPISGHVSLFWYQQALGQGPEFLTYFQNEAQLDKSGLPSDRFFAERPEGSVSTLKIQRTQQEDSAVYLCASNSGYGDTEAFFGQGTRLTVV.